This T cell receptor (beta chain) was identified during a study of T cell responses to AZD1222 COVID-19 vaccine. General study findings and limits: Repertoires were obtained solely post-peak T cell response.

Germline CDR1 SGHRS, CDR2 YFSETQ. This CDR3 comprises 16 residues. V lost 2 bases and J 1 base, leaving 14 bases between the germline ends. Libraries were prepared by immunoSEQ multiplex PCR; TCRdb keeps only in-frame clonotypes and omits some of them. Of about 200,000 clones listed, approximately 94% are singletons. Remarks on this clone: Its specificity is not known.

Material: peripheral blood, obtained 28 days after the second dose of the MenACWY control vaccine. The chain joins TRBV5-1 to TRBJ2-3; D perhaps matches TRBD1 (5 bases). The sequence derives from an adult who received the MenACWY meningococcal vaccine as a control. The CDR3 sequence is CASSLDSSPGTDTQYF. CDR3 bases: TGCGCCAGCAGCTTAGACAGTTCTCCTGGCACAGATACGCAGTATTTT.